The present entry profiles one TCR beta chain with its context. Antigen unknown. The assay was immunoSEQ multiplex PCR, and TCRdb's table has in-frame clones only and misses some. This repertoire shows around 150,000 clones, approximately 88% found once; its top ten account for about 4%. This record belongs to a study of T cell responses to AZD1222 COVID-19 vaccine. Study results and limitations: CD4 TCRs linked to vaccination spanned spike, dominating at 160-218 and 743-854.

Germline loops: CDR1 PRHDT, CDR2 FYEKMQ (reference sequence). The CDR3 spans 14 residues. Unmatched junction bases numbered 3, after V lost 4 bases and J lost 3 bases. The V gene is TRBV13, the J gene TRBJ1-3, with TRBD1 matching over 7 bases. The specimen comprised peripheral blood, sampled on day 0 of AZD1222 vaccination. The source of this sequence is an adult in good health. The CDR3 region is CASSSTGIGNTIYF. In DNA form, the CDR3 reads TGTGCCAGCAGCTCGACAGGGATTGGAAACACCATATATTTT.